The rows below give T cell receptor beta chains drawn from one sample of a study of T cells in Graves' hyperthyroidism and ophthalmopathy. TCRdb reprocessed the multiplex PCR reads via MiXCR and lists one record per CDR3 protein. The table lists 600,000 to 900,000 distinct CDR3 sequences, roughly 15% of them singletons. Sequences were obtained from blood. These receptors all stem from a man aged 18 to 30 with Graves' hyperthyroidism. The CDR3 runs from the conserved cysteine through the conserved F or W. The D gene is left open where the match is weak. A row's size may be missing; if present it is once, few, many or a size class.

. TRBJ2-1 many TRBV6-2/TRBV6-3 CASSGRYNEQFF TGTGCCAGCAGTGGACGCTACAATGAGCAGTTCTTC
. TRBJ2-5 many TRBV10-3 CAISESRGGETQYF TGTGCCATCAGTGAGTCCCGGGGAGGCGAGACCCAGTACTTC
TRBD1 TRBJ1-1 many TRBV30 CAWSVARGYTEAFF TGTGCCTGGAGTGTAGCCAGGGGGTACACTGAAGCTTTCTTT
. TRBJ2-7 many TRBV2 CASGRDLPYEQYF TGTGCCAGCGGGCGGGACTTACCCTACGAGCAGTACTTC
. TRBJ1-4 many TRBV2 CASSVQTNEKLFF TGTGCCAGCAGTGTGCAAACTAATGAAAAACTGTTTTTT
. TRBJ2-3 many TRBV5-1 CASIPKGDSDTQYF TGCGCCAGCATCCCGAAAGGTGATTCAGATACGCAGTATTTT
. TRBJ2-3 . TRBV5-8 CAGSLMEGITDTQYF TGTGCCGGCAGCTTGATGGAAGGGATCACAGATACGCAGTATTTT
. TRBJ2-1 . TRBV18 CASSPLTTHYNEQFF TGTGCCAGCTCACCACTGACTACCCACTACAATGAGCAGTTCTTC
TRBD2 TRBJ2-3 many TRBV24-1 CATSDFRLAGADTQYF TGTGCCACCAGTGATTTCCGACTAGCGGGCGCAGATACGCAGTATTTT
TRBD1 TRBJ2-7 few TRBV30 CAWNIQGHYEQYF TGTGCCTGGAACATACAGGGGCACTACGAGCAGTACTTC
. TRBJ2-7 many TRBV24-1 CATSDSYEQYF TGTGCCACCTCAGACTCCTACGAGCAGTACTTC
. TRBJ2-3 . TRBV6-1 CASRTGFIPPFGRTDTQYF TGTGCCAGCAGAACAGGGTTTATTCCTCCTTTTGGACGCACAGATACGCAGTATTTT
. TRBJ2-2 . TRBV11-3 CASSFDPTGELFF TGTGCCAGCAGCTTCGACCCTACCGGGGAGCTGTTTTTT
. TRBJ1-1 few TRBV9 CASSVALGATEAFF TGTGCCAGCAGCGTAGCTCTGGGGGCCACTGAAGCTTTCTTT
TRBD1 TRBJ2-1 many TRBV28 CASSPPGQGGNEQFF TGTGCCAGCAGCCCTCCGGGACAGGGTGGAAATGAGCAGTTCTTC
. TRBJ2-7 few TRBV2 CASSDVGEQYF TGTGCCAGCAGTGACGTGGGGGAGCAGTACTTC
. TRBJ1-1 . TRBV29-1 CSVGPQAAFF TGCAGCGTTGGGCCCCAAGCAGCTTTCTTT
. TRBJ1-4 few TRBV6-6 CASSYTFESEGKLFF TGTGCCAGCAGTTACACCTTTGAAAGCGAAGGAAAACTGTTTTTT
. TRBJ2-1 many TRBV5-1 CASSLERISYNEQFF TGCGCCAGCAGCTTAGAACGGATCTCCTACAATGAGCAGTTCTTC
. TRBJ2-2 few TRBV6-1 CASSQGQAGELFF TGTGCCAGCAGTCAGGGACAAGCCGGGGAGCTGTTTTTT
TRBD1 TRBJ2-7 . TRBV6-1 CASSRTGESYEQYF TGTGCCAGCAGCAGGACAGGGGAATCGTACGAGCAGTACTTC
TRBD1 TRBJ2-3 few TRBV30 CAWSDRGRTDTQYF TGTGCCTGGAGTGACAGGGGGAGGACAGATACGCAGTATTTT
TRBD2 TRBJ2-7 many TRBV20-1 CSARGLAGDQRPSYEQYF TGCAGTGCTAGAGGACTAGCGGGAGACCAAAGACCGAGCTACGAGCAGTACTTC
. TRBJ1-2 . TRBV4-1 CASSQVRDKRGVSKNGYTF TGCGCCAGCAGCCAAGTTCGGGACAAGAGGGGGGTATCGAAGAATGGCTACACCTTC
. TRBJ2-7 few TRBV18 CASSPMSGYPGSYEQYF TGTGCCAGCTCACCGATGAGTGGCTATCCAGGCTCCTACGAGCAGTACTTC
. TRBJ2-7 many TRBV7-2 CASSPWTDYEQYF TGTGCCAGCAGCCCCTGGACAGACTACGAGCAGTACTTC
. TRBJ1-2 few TRBV24-1 CATSQTEGYGYTF TGTGCCACCAGCCAAACGGAGGGGTATGGCTACACCTTC
. TRBJ1-1 . TRBV19 CASWTGAEAFF TGTGCCAGTTGGACTGGGGCTGAAGCTTTCTTT
TRBD1 TRBJ2-4 many TRBV2 CASSEGQGKNIQYF TGTGCCAGCAGTGAAGGACAGGGCAAAAACATTCAGTACTTC
. TRBJ2-7 many TRBV28 CASRAAAGGYEQYF TGTGCCAGCAGAGCGGCAGCCGGGGGCTACGAGCAGTACTTC
TRBD2 TRBJ2-2 . TRBV5-1 CASSPSPTSGRAPGGTGELFF TGCGCCAGCAGCCCCTCCCCAACTAGCGGGAGGGCCCCCGGGGGCACCGGGGAGCTGTTTTTT
. TRBJ2-3 . TRBV5-1 CASSSSERPGDTQYF TGCGCCAGCAGCTCATCTGAGCGGCCCGGGGATACGCAGTATTTT
. TRBJ1-1 few TRBV7-3 CASSFKGSTEAFF TGTGCCAGCAGCTTTAAGGGTTCGACTGAAGCTTTCTTT
. TRBJ2-7 many TRBV28 CASSYRGGSSYEQYF TGTGCCAGCAGTTACCGCGGGGGCTCCTCCTACGAGCAGTACTTC
. TRBJ2-2 . TRBV5-6 CASSPVGEGELFF TGTGCCAGCAGCCCGGTCGGCGAGGGGGAGCTGTTTTTT
TRBD1 TRBJ2-5 many TRBV18 CASSPGTAQETQYF TGTGCCAGCTCACCAGGGACAGCCCAAGAGACCCAGTACTTC
. TRBJ1-2 . TRBV24-1 CATSDSRADGYTF TGTGCCACCAGTGATTCCCGGGCGGATGGCTACACCTTC
TRBD1 TRBJ2-7 few TRBV27 CAREQGIHEQYF TGTGCCAGGGAACAGGGGATCCACGAGCAGTACTTC
TRBD2 TRBJ2-7 . TRBV3-1 CASSQDQGSGSPFPYEQYF TGTGCCAGCAGCCAAGATCAAGGTAGCGGGAGCCCCTTCCCCTACGAGCAGTACTTC
. TRBJ2-7 many TRBV2 CASSELRDYEQYF TGTGCCAGCAGTGAACTGCGGGACTACGAGCAGTACTTC
. TRBJ1-2 many TRBV28 CASSTKISANYGYTF TGTGCCAGCAGTACCAAAATATCTGCTAACTATGGCTACACCTTC
. TRBJ2-7 many TRBV15 CATSTRGSIEQYF TGTGCCACCAGCACACGGGGGAGCATCGAGCAGTACTTC
TRBD1 TRBJ2-2 . TRBV15 CATSGHLKGAYTGELFF TGTGCCACCAGCGGACATTTGAAGGGGGCTTATACCGGGGAGCTGTTTTTT